The following is a TCR beta chain sequence with its context. TCR beta VDJ and CDR3 were profiled, and genomic DNA was the template. TCRdb independently ran MiXCR on the reads; one entry per CDR3 protein. This table holds approximately 200,000 distinct CDR3 sequences, around 65% found once. This specimen belongs to a study of CD8+CD57+ T cells in acquired aplastic anemia. The length of the CDR3 is 13 residues. The ends were cut back, 3 bases at V and 3 bases at J, with 9 bases in the middle. Per germline, CDR1 SNHLY and CDR2 FYNNEI. This TCR was sampled from a human donor with severe aplastic anemia or a healthy control (not recorded which). V usage is TRBV2 and J usage is TRBJ2-7; D is ambiguous. The sample was sorted CD4+, CD8+, or CD8+CD57+ T cells (not recorded which) from PBMCs. DNA of the CDR3: TGTGCCAGCAGTGATGGCAAAAACTACGAGCAGTACTTC. Translated, it gives CASSDGKNYEQYF.